The TCR beta chain under discussion was sequenced for a study of cytomegalovirus exposure and HLA in healthy donors. Whole-study findings and limits: In a later analysis, at a false discovery rate of 0.05, under 20,000 TCR beta sequences were associated with HLA alleles.

A multiplex PCR was run with 60 Vbeta primers and 13 Jbeta primers. In the study's own analysis: Later reanalysis found 75 million to 95 million unique TCR beta chains, around 10 million of them shared. Produced via immunoSEQ multiplex PCR; TCRdb's table is partial and in-frame only. V, J and clone size are taken as reported in that table, and D and trimming were inferred from the DNA itself. The sample has about 160,000 clones; around nine tenths are singletons. The CDR3 loop spans 13 amino acids. V lost 5 bases to trimming and J lost 12 bases; unmatched junction nucleotides: 12. Germline values: CDR1 MGHDK, CDR2 SYGVNS. Note on this clone: Its antigen is still unknown.

The origin of this receptor is a woman younger than 45 in good health and CMV-seronegative. Sequenced sample: PBMCs. This chain joins TRBV25-1 and TRBJ1-1; 7 bases match TRBD1. CDR3 region: CASSSWTGGATFF. In DNA form, the CDR3 reads TGTGCCAGCAGTTCCTGGACAGGAGGCGCAACTTTCTTT.